Listed below are T cell receptor beta chains from one sample, sequenced in a study of Graves' ophthalmopathy and Graves' hyperthyroidism. TCRdb passed the multiplex PCR reads through MiXCR, listing each CDR3 protein once. The sample shows about 740,000 distinct CDR3 sequences, 40% of them seen only once. Material: peripheral blood. Receptors originate from an adult man with Graves' ophthalmopathy. Each CDR3 is given with its conserved first and last residue. The D gene is left open where the match is weak. Clone size is given for some rows only: seen once, a few or many times, or a class if the clone is expanded.

cdr3_nt | cdr3_aa | j_call | v_call | d_call | clone_size
TGTGCCAGCACGCGCGAGGGGGTCAGTGGCTCACCCCTCCACTTT | CASTREGVSGSPLHF | TRBJ1-6 | TRBV10-3 | . | few
TGTGCCAGCAGTGATAGGGGCGAAACTGAAGCTTTCTTT | CASSDRGETEAFF | TRBJ1-1 | TRBV25-1 | . | .
TGTGCCAGCAGGGATAGACAGGGGGAAGTCACCGGGGAGCTGTTTTTT | CASRDRQGEVTGELFF | TRBJ2-2 | TRBV2 | TRBD1 | .
TGTGCCAGCAGCTTAGAGAGCTTGGTGACCCAGTACTTC | CASSLESLVTQYF | TRBJ2-5 | TRBV7-8 | . | many
TGTGCCAGCAGCTTACCGACAGGGGAGTTGGAGACCCAGTACTTC | CASSLPTGELETQYF | TRBJ2-5 | TRBV7-9 | TRBD1 | few
TGTGCCAGCAGTTACTCGGACAGGAACACTGAAGCTTTCTTT | CASSYSDRNTEAFF | TRBJ1-1 | TRBV6-6 | . | few
TGTGCCAGCACCACCTCCGATTTGAGCTGCACCTTC | CASTTSDLSCTF | TRBJ1-2 | TRBV25-1 | . | .
TGTGCCAGCCCAAGGGGCGCGGGTGGCTACACCTTC | CASPRGAGGYTF | TRBJ1-2 | TRBV2 | . | many
TGTGCCAGCAGTGCTTCTAAAGGATCCGCTAACACTGAAGCTTTCTTT | CASSASKGSANTEAFF | TRBJ1-1 | TRBV25-1 | . | .
TGTGCCAGCAGCTTATCGCGACAGGGTGGTAGGGACGAGCAGTACTTC | CASSLSRQGGRDEQYF | TRBJ2-7 | TRBV7-2 | TRBD1 | .
TGCAGCGTTGAGTCACAGGGGGTAGGCGGGGAGCTGTTTTTT | CSVESQGVGGELFF | TRBJ2-2 | TRBV29-1 | TRBD1 | .
TGTGCCAGCAGCTTACTGGGACGGGACACTGAAGCTTTCTTT | CASSLLGRDTEAFF | TRBJ1-1 | TRBV7-3 | . | many
TGTGCCAGCAGCTGGTACAGGGATGAAAAACTGTTTTTT | CASSWYRDEKLFF | TRBJ1-4 | TRBV7-3 | . | .
TGCGCCAGCAGCCCCGGTACCTACAATGAGCAGTTCTTC | CASSPGTYNEQFF | TRBJ2-1 | TRBV10-2 | . | many
TGCGCCAGCAGCGGGGACAGGGGTGGCTATGGCTACACCTTC | CASSGDRGGYGYTF | TRBJ1-2 | TRBV5-1 | TRBD1 | .
TGTGCCAGCGGCCTAGTTCCCGGGGAGCTGTTTTTT | CASGLVPGELFF | TRBJ2-2 | TRBV12-3/TRBV12-4 | . | .
TGTGCCACCAGAGGGACAGGGTCGGGGCAGCCCCAGCATTTT | CATRGTGSGQPQHF | TRBJ1-5 | TRBV15 | TRBD1 | many
TGTGCCAGCAGCTTACAGGGGCGGCCAGAGACCCAGTACTTC | CASSLQGRPETQYF | TRBJ2-5 | TRBV7-2 | . | .
TGTGCCAGCAGCGCCGGAGGAGGGGAGCTGTTTTTT | CASSAGGGELFF | TRBJ2-2 | TRBV13 | . | many
TGTGCCAGCAGCTTCGCGCGACAGAATAACCCCTACGAGCAGTACTTC | CASSFARQNNPYEQYF | TRBJ2-7 | TRBV7-3 | . | .
TGTGCCAGCTCCGTCTGGGCCACAGACAGTATCAACACCGGGGAGCTGTTTTTT | CASSVWATDSINTGELFF | TRBJ2-2 | TRBV18 | . | .
TGCAGTGCCCCGAGTGTGGGCGGGCACACAGATACGCAGTATTTT | CSAPSVGGHTDTQYF | TRBJ2-3 | TRBV20-1 | . | once
TGTGCCATCAGCAGGGACAGGGGGCCTGGAAACACCATATATTTT | CAISRDRGPGNTIYF | TRBJ1-3 | TRBV10-3 | TRBD1 | once
TGTGCCAGCAGCCTCGGGCCCAGCTTAGGGGAGCAGTACTTC | CASSLGPSLGEQYF | TRBJ2-7 | TRBV7-9 | . | .
TGCAGTGCTGGAGATAGGGGCAGCTATGGCTACACCTTC | CSAGDRGSYGYTF | TRBJ1-2 | TRBV20-1 | . | .
TGTGCCATCAGTTTCGTCGGGGGTTCCAATTCACCCCTCCGCTTT | CAISFVGGSNSPLRF | TRBJ1-6 | TRBV10-3 | . | .